The clone carrying this T cell receptor (beta chain) was counted ten times or more. TCRdb reprocessed the 5' RACE reads with MiXCR, giving one entry per CDR3 protein. The repertoire consists of 150,000 to 200,000 distinct CDR3 sequences, with under 14% occurring once and the leading ten covering approximately 32%. Looked up from germline, CDR1 is MGHRA and CDR2 is YSYEKL. V was clipped by 1 base and J by 4 bases, with 10 bases between them. The CDR3 is made up of 14 amino acids. These data are taken from a study of CD8 T cells in ankylosing spondylitis. The clonotype was recovered from a male donor with ankylosing spondylitis or in good health (not recorded which). The sequenced sample was blood, either unsorted or a sorted T cell fraction (not recorded which). The rearrangement joins TRBV4-1 to TRBJ1-1, with D tentatively TRBD1 (6 bases). As DNA, the CDR3 is TGCGCCAGCAGCCAAGGACAGGCGATCACTGAAGCTTTCTTT. Protein sequence: CASSQGQAITEAFF.